What follows are 12 T cell receptor beta chains derived from one specimen sequenced in a study of cytomegalovirus exposure and HLA in healthy donors. PCR amplification relied on 60 Vbeta primers (plus 13 Jbeta primers). Libraries were prepared by immunoSEQ multiplex PCR; TCRdb keeps only in-frame clonotypes and omits some of them. The sample shows around 110,000 clones, approximately 60% of them seen only once. Material for sequencing was PBMCs. The source is a woman aged 30 to 39 in good health and CMV-seronegative.

The V gene is TRBV5-4, the J gene TRBJ1-3, with 10 bases fitting TRBD1. V lost 3 bases and J lost 3; bases outside the gene matches: 3. This CDR3 region has 15 residues. Germline V lookup: CDR1 SGHNT, CDR2 YYREEE (reference sequence). DNA for the CDR3: TGTGCCAGCAGCTCCCGGGACAGGGGTGGAAACACCATATATTTT. Its protein is CASSSRDRGGNTIYF.

The chain is built from TRBV5-1 and TRBJ1-1; tentative D call: TRBD1 (6 bases). The CDR3 contains 15 residues. V was trimmed by 3 bases and J by 4 bases, leaving 16 bases between them. CDR1 and CDR2 (germline): SGHRS, YFSETQ. CDR3 sequence (DNA): TGCGCCAGCAGCTCAGTAGGGGGGGCCTTCACTGAAGCTTTCTTT. Encoded protein: CASSSVGGAFTEAFF.

The chain recombines TRBV30 with TRBJ1-1; 7 positions match TRBD1. The CDR3 runs 15 residues. The germline V gene has CDR1 GTSNPN and CDR2 SVGIG (reference sequence). V lost 4 bases to trimming and J lost 0 bases; unmatched junction nucleotides: 8. CDR3 nucleotides: TGTGCCTGGACCATTCGGACAGGCATGAACACTGAAGCTTTCTTT. This sequence encodes CAWTIRTGMNTEAFF.

The chain employs TRBV4-2 and TRBJ1-1; no clear D. The CDR3 sequence is 15 residues long. Germline-derived CDR1 and CDR2 are LGHNA and YNFKEQ. V lost 0 bases, J lost 2 bases, and 10 bases lay in between. As DNA, the CDR3 is TGTGCCAGCAGCCAAGATTTGACTGAAAACACTGAAGCTTTCTTT. Its translation is CASSQDLTENTEAFF.

This clone was found a few times. The chain carries TRBV19 and TRBJ1-1; maybe TRBD1 (6 bases). Trimming removed 6 bases at V and 5 bases at J, with 10 bases between. The CDR3 loop spans 12 amino acids. CDR1 is LNHDA and CDR2 is SQIVND in the germline V gene (reference sequence). CDR3 amino acids: CASSHRVTEAFF. The CDR3 DNA is TGTGCCAGTAGCCACAGGGTTACTGAAGCTTTCTTT.

The sample holds a few counts of this clone. The rearrangement joins TRBV19 to TRBJ2-7; 8 bases map to TRBD2. The CDR3 has 13 residues. V gave up 7 bases and J gave up 4 bases; unmatched junction bases: 6. The germline V gene has CDR1 LNHDA and CDR2 SQIVND (reference sequence). The chain's CDR3 is CASKDSGKYEQYF. The CDR3 DNA sequence: TGTGCCAGTAAGGATAGCGGGAAATACGAGCAGTACTTC.

This clone was detected a few times. The chain uses TRBV6-6 and TRBJ2-7; 9 bases fit TRBD1. The CDR3 sequence is 15 residues long. The germline V gene encodes CDR1 MNHNY and CDR2 SVGAGI (reference sequence). J lost 1 base, V lost 5 bases, and 6 bases had no gene match. The CDR3 loop is CASSSPGTGSYEQYF. CDR3 coding DNA: TGTGCCAGCAGTAGCCCCGGGACAGGGTCCTACGAGCAGTACTTC.

This clone came up a few times. The chain combines TRBV5-1 with TRBJ1-1; 9 bases fit TRBD1. This CDR3 region has 16 residues. CDR1 and CDR2 from the germline V gene are SGHRS and YFSETQ. After removal of 4 bases from V and 5 bases from J, the junction contained 12 bases not matched to a gene. CDR3 sequence (DNA): TGCGCCAGCAGCAATACAGGGGGCGATGAAAAAACTGAAGCTTTCTTT. It encodes CASSNTGGDEKTEAFF.

This chain uses TRBV5-4 with TRBJ2-2; D may be TRBD2 (5 bases). V dropped 0 bases and J dropped 5 bases, with 11 bases sitting between them. Looked up from germline, CDR1 is SGHNT and CDR2 is YYREEE (reference sequence). This CDR3 contains 15 residues. CDR3 DNA sequence: TGTGCCAGCAGCTTGGTGGGGAGTGGGACCGGGGAGCTGTTTTTT. This translates into CASSLVGSGTGELFF.

This rearrangement joins TRBV7-2 to TRBJ2-7, with a weak D call TRBD2 (6 bases). V was pared by 4 bases and J by 0 bases, with 13 bases between. This CDR3 has 15 residues. The germline gives CDR1 SGHTA, CDR2 FQGNSA. The CDR3 reads CASSWGGVSSYEQYF. In nucleotides, the CDR3 is TGTGCCAGCAGCTGGGGCGGGGTCAGCTCCTACGAGCAGTACTTC.

J is TRBJ1-1 and V is TRBV5-1, with D perhaps TRBD1 (6 bases). The V end lost 7 bases, the J end lost 6 bases, and 19 bases lay between the germline ends. This CDR3 has 14 residues. Germline lookup yields CDR1 SGHRS and CDR2 YFSETQ. The CDR3 DNA reads TGCGCCAGCGCCATTGGGATACAGGGATCTGAAGCTTTCTTT. Its translation is CASAIGIQGSEAFF. Variable domain in full (rest from reference TRBV5-1 and TRBJ1-1): KAGVTQTPRYLIKTRGQQVTLSCSPISGHRSVSWYQQTPGQGLQFLFEYFSETQRNKGNFPGRFSGRQFSNSRSEMNVSTLELGDSALYLCASAIGIQGSEAFFGQGTRLTVV.

The rearrangement links TRBV10-3 to TRBJ1-2; weak D call: TRBD1 (5 bases). Trimming took 8 bases from V and 8 from J, leaving 21 bases between them. The CDR3 extends over 14 amino acids. The germline V gene encodes CDR1 ENHRY and CDR2 SYGVKD. In DNA, the CDR3 is TGTGCCATCGTTGGGACTGTCGCATCGGGGGGCTACACCTTC. Protein sequence: CAIVGTVASGGYTF.